This T cell receptor beta chain came from a study of blood T cell repertoires in COVID-19. Across the study: Specimens from acute and convalescent COVID-19 originated in the United States, Italy and Spain. The analysed material was cDNA or gDNA that came from T cells, B-cell-depleted T cells, or PBMCs.

The V end lost 7 bases, the J end lost 4 bases, and 10 bases lay between the germline ends. This CDR3 has 12 residues. Original processing methods: Estimation of nucleated cell counts was performed using reference gene primer amplification. Measured with immunoSEQ multiplex PCR; TCRdb has only the in-frame clones, and not every one. V and J calls and clone size are those listed in that table; D and trimming were worked out from the DNA. The sample yields about 88,000 clones, roughly 90% seen once. This clone was observed a few times. The sequenced sample consisted of peripheral blood. The genes are TRBV12-3 or TRBV12-4 and TRBJ1-1; no firm D call. The clonotype comes from a woman aged 80 or older with acute or convalescent COVID-19. CDR3 region: CASTPGGTEAFF. In DNA form, the CDR3 reads TGTGCCAGCACTCCCGGAGGCACTGAAGCTTTCTTT.